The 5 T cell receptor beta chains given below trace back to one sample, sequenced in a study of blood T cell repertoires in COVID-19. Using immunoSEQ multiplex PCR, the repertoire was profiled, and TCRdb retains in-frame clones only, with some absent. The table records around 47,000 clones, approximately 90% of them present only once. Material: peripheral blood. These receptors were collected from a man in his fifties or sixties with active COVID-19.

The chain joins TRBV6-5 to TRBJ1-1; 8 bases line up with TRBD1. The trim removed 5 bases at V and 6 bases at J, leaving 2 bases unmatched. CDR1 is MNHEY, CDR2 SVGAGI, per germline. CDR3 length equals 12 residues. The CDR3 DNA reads TGTGCCAGCAGTCCACAGGGGGCTGAAGCTTTCTTT. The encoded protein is CASSPQGAEAFF.

CDR3 loop: CASSKGTSADTQYF. For the CDR3, the DNA is TGTGCCAGCAGCAAAGGGACTAGCGCGGATACGCAGTATTTT. The chain employs TRBV5-8 and TRBJ2-3; 10 nucleotides align to TRBD2. The CDR3 contains 14 residues. The germline V gene has CDR1 SGHTS and CDR2 YDEGEE. V dropped 4 bases and J dropped 6; count of bases not matched to a gene: 5.

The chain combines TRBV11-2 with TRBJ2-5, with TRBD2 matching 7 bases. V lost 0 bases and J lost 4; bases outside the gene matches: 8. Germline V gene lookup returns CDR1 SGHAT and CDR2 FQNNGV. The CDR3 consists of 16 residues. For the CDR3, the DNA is TGTGCCAGCAGCTTAGATTCGTGGGGGAGGGGAGAGACCCAGTACTTC. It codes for CASSLDSWGRGETQYF.

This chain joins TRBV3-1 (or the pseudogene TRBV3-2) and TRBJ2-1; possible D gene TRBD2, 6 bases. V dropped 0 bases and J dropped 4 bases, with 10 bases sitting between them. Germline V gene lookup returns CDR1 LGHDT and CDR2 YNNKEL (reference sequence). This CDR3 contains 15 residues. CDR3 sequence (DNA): TGTGCCAGCAGCCAAGAGCCTAGCGCTTACAATGAGCAGTTCTTC. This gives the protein CASSQEPSAYNEQFF.

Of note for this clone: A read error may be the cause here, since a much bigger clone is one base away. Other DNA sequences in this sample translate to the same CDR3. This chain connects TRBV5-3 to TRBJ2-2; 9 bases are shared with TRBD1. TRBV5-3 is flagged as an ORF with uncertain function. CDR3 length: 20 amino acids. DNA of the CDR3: TGTGCCAGAAGCGGACCCCGGGACAGGGTTGGCGAGTCTTGGACCGGAGAGCTGTTTTTT. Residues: CARSGPRDRVGESWTGELFF.